These 18 T cell receptor beta chains share one sample of origin, sequenced in a study of PD-L1 blockade in urothelial cancer (dated by TCRdb to the late 2010s). In the paper's terms, the time point label means: pretreatment peripheral blood. Receptor libraries were prepared by the immunoSEQ multiplex PCR assay. TCRdb took over this immuneACCESS table, retaining in-frame rearrangements with V and J assigned. Such tables are incomplete; in checked studies, under half of the missing clones stem from an unresolved V gene, and the remainder is unexplained. The sample profile shows tens of thousands of clones; roughly 90% of them were found once. The ten largest account for around 1% of the sample. Sequenced material: PBMCs, taken around atezolizumab (anti-PD-L1) treatment. These receptors originate from a woman aged 80 or over with urothelial cancer.

The chain joins TRBV19 to TRBJ1-1; the match to TRBD1 covers 7 bases. Trimming at V came to 10 bases and at J to 7 bases, leaving 12 bases not matched to a gene. CDR1 is LNHDA and CDR2 is SQIVND in the germline V gene (reference sequence). This CDR3 contains 13 residues. DNA for the CDR3: TGTGCCACCGGGCCGGTTCCAGGGGGTGAAGCTTTCTTT. Translation gives CATGPVPGGEAFF. Drawing the rest from reference TRBV19 and TRBJ1-1, the complete variable domain is DGGITQSPKYLFRKEGQNVTLSCEQNLNHDAMYWYRQDPGQGLRLIYYSQIVNDFQKGDIAEGYSVSREKKESFPLTVTSAQKNPTAFYLCATGPVPGGEAFFGQGTRLTVV.

J is TRBJ2-1 and V is TRBV5-1, with 9 bases that match TRBD2. CDR1 and CDR2 from the germline V gene are SGHRS and YFSETQ. This CDR3 has 14 residues. V lost 4 bases and J lost 4; bases outside the gene matches: 3. The CDR3 nucleotides read TGCGCCAGCAGCGCGGGGGGGGAATACAATGAGCAGTTCTTC. Translating gives CASSAGGEYNEQFF.

About this clone itself: Distinct nucleotide sequences in the sample also encode this CDR3. The genes are TRBV7-9 and TRBJ1-1; the match to TRBD1 covers 8 bases. Looked up from germline, CDR1 is SEHNR and CDR2 is FQNEAQ (reference sequence). The trim removed 3 bases at V and 5 bases at J, leaving 5 bases unmatched. This CDR3 is 14 amino acids long. CDR3 DNA: TGTGCCAGCAGCTTCGACAGGGGTGGGACTGAAGCTTTCTTT. Its translation: CASSFDRGGTEAFF.

The chain combines TRBV27 with TRBJ2-1, with D possibly matching TRBD2 (6 bases). The germline V and J ends were trimmed by 3 bases and 6 bases, with 21 bases remaining between them. This CDR3 region has 17 residues. Germline V gives CDR1 MNHEY, CDR2 SMNVEV (reference sequence). The CDR3 loop is CASSLGLTFLRINEQFF. The CDR3 bases are TGTGCCAGCAGTTTGGGACTCACTTTCTTGCGAATCAATGAGCAGTTCTTC.

V usage is TRBV10-2 and J usage is TRBJ1-1; maybe TRBD1 (6 bases). Germline CDR1 and CDR2: WSHSY and SAAADI. The V gene lost 6 bases and the J gene lost 7 bases, with 15 bases spanning the gap. The CDR3 has 13 residues. CDR3 DNA: TGCGCCAGCAGCTTAGACAGGCCCATTGAAGCTTTCTTT. This translates into CASSLDRPIEAFF.

V is TRBV29-1 and J is TRBJ1-2; 9 bases are shared with TRBD1. Germline V gene data show CDR1 as SQVTM and CDR2 as ANQGSEA. J was trimmed by 4 bases and V by 4 bases; bases with no gene match: 10. The CDR3 extends over 15 amino acids. The CDR3 nucleotides are TGCAGCGTTGGGACTCCCGGGACAGGGACCTATGGCTACACCTTC. This codes for CSVGTPGTGTYGYTF.

The chain links TRBV7-2 to TRBJ2-3; TRBD1 matches 8 bases. This CDR3 has 16 amino acids. Germline V CDR1 and CDR2: SGHTA, FQGNSA. J gave up 5 bases and V 3 bases, and 10 bases lay outside the gene matches. The CDR3 DNA is TGTGCCAGCAGCTTTGGGGGACAGGCCCTCGGAGATACGCAGTATTTT. Its protein product is CASSFGGQALGDTQYF.

The J gene is TRBJ2-7, the V gene TRBV7-9; 7 bases fit TRBD1. The ends lost 5 bases at V and 5 bases at J; junction bases unmatched: 9. CDR1 is SEHNR, CDR2 FQNEAQ, per germline (reference sequence). This CDR3 is built from 14 residues. The CDR3 DNA follows: TGTGCCAGCAGCCAGTCCCGGGACAGCCACGAGCAGTACTTC. It codes for CASSQSRDSHEQYF. The full variable domain, rest sourced from reference TRBV7-9 and TRBJ2-7, is DTGVSQNPRHKITKRGQNVTFRCDPISEHNRLYWYRQTLGQGPEFLTYFQNEAQLEKSRLLSDRFSAERPKGSFSTLEIQRTEQGDSAMYLCASSQSRDSHEQYFGPGTRLTVT.

The chain employs TRBV27 and TRBJ1-5; 9 nucleotides match TRBD1. J was trimmed by 4 bases and V by 3 bases; bases with no gene match: 4. The CDR3 sequence is 15 residues long. CDR1 and CDR2 from the germline V gene are MNHEY and SMNVEV (reference sequence). In DNA form, the CDR3 reads TGTGCCAGCAGTTTCGGGACAGGGCCTAATCAGCCCCAGCATTTT. The encoded protein is CASSFGTGPNQPQHF.

The chain recombines TRBV7-2 with TRBJ1-1; D remains unclear. V lost 1 base and J 2 bases, leaving 17 bases between the germline ends. From germline, CDR1 is SGHTA and CDR2 FQGNSA. This CDR3 comprises 17 residues. CDR3 sequence: CASSLGRIVGRNTEAFF. The CDR3 coding sequence is TGTGCCAGCAGCTTAGGCCGAATTGTTGGGAGAAACACTGAAGCTTTCTTT.

This clone is a singleton in its sample. The CDR3 spells CAWSDPPYGTNYGYTF. The DNA for the CDR3 is TGTGCCTGGAGTGACCCCCCATACGGGACTAACTATGGCTACACCTTC. This sequence joins TRBV30 and TRBJ1-2; no reliable D call. There are 16 residues in the CDR3. Trimming removed 1 base from V and 0 bases from J, with 15 bases in between. The germline V gene has CDR1 GTSNPN and CDR2 SVGIG (reference sequence).

In this sample, this clone turned up once. J is TRBJ1-1 and V is TRBV6-1, with 7 bases aligning to TRBD1. V dropped 5 bases and J dropped 3; count of bases not matched to a gene: 9. Germline CDR1 is MNHNS and CDR2 is SASEGT. The CDR3 is 15 residues long. The CDR3 nucleotides read TGTGCCAGCAGTCAACCACAGGGGCAGGACACTGAAGCTTTCTTT. Translated, it gives CASSQPQGQDTEAFF.

The chain links TRBV11-2 to TRBJ2-1; D uncertain. Germline V gene lookup returns CDR1 SGHAT and CDR2 FQNNGV. This CDR3 is 14 amino acids long. V gave up 1 base and J gave up 6 bases, with 10 bases separating them. The CDR3, as DNA: TGTGCCAGCAGCTTAGGAATTTTAGCCAATGAGCAGTTCTTC. Its translation is CASSLGILANEQFF.

This clone has just one count. The V call is TRBV18, the J call TRBJ1-2; D may be TRBD1 (5 bases). Trimming cost V 8 bases and J 4 bases, with 26 bases left between them. Germline loops: CDR1 KGHSH, CDR2 LQKENI. CDR3 length: 17 amino acids. This chain's CDR3 is CASTPVAGQDRGYGYTF. The CDR3 DNA reads TGTGCCAGCACCCCGGTGGCAGGACAAGATAGGGGCTATGGCTACACCTTC.

CDR3 in DNA: TGTGCCAGCAGGCGAACAGGGGGCGCGGAACCCGGGGAGCTGTTTTTT. Its protein is CASRRTGGAEPGELFF. V is TRBV7-8 and J is TRBJ2-2; 9 bases fit TRBD1. V was clipped by 6 bases and J by 6 bases; unmatched bases: 11. CDR1 and CDR2 from the germline V gene are SGHVS and FQNEAQ. The CDR3 consists of 16 residues.

The rearrangement links TRBV7-3 to TRBJ2-2, with 8 bases fitting TRBD1. The CDR3 runs to 16 residues. V lost 4 bases and J lost 4; bases outside the gene matches: 8. Germline CDR1 SGHTA, CDR2 FQGTGA. This CDR3 reads CASSSDRGPSTGELFF. CDR3 nucleotide sequence: TGTGCCAGCAGCTCCGACAGGGGACCCTCCACCGGGGAGCTGTTTTTT.

The V and J genes are TRBV15 and TRBJ1-5, with TRBD1 as a possible D gene (5 bases). Per the germline V gene, CDR1 is LNHNV and CDR2 is YYDKDF (reference sequence). The length of the CDR3 is 13 residues. V gave up 5 bases and J gave up 9 bases, with 14 bases separating them. This CDR3 is CATSSAAQGPQHF. The CDR3 bases are TGTGCCACCAGCTCGGCGGCGCAGGGGCCCCAGCATTTT.

V gene TRBV9 combines with J gene TRBJ1-1; possible D gene TRBD1, 6 bases. The V and J ends lost 3 bases and 1 base respectively, with 10 bases between them. There are 14 residues in the CDR3. CDR1 and CDR2 (germline): SGDLS, YYNGEE. CDR3 sequence (DNA): TGTGCCAGCAGCGAAGGGGGAAAGAACACTGAAGCTTTCTTT. Translated, it gives CASSEGGKNTEAFF.